The clone carrying this T cell receptor beta chain appeared many times. Its antigen is as yet unknown. Trimming took 2 bases from V and 1 from J; bases not matched to a gene: 15. Germline V gives CDR1 MNHEY, CDR2 SVGAGI. The CDR3 contains 19 residues. The sample originates from a study of neurological immune-mediated disorders. Findings of the study overall: No CDR3 amino acid sequences recurred among expanded clones across subjects, suggesting private repertoires in all groups.

The output of every sequencing run, over 160 million TCR-beta sequences, came from 15-18 subjects. A single record per CDR3 protein comes from TCRdb applying MiXCR to the 5' RACE reads. The sample lists roughly 100,000 distinct CDR3 sequences; roughly 10% were seen once. Noted time point: longitudinal time-point 3. The chain combines TRBV6-5 with TRBJ1-1, with TRBD1 identical over 8 bases. Specimen: PBMCs. The clonotype was recovered from a female donor with HTLV-1-associated myelopathy (HAM/TSP). CDR3 bases: TGTGCCAGCAGTTACCGGACAGGGCACAAGTCTTCTGCGAACACTGAAGCTTTCTTT. Protein product: CASSYRTGHKSSANTEAFF.